The TCR beta chain under discussion was sequenced for a study of blood T cells in healthy people across ages. At least 7 million PBMCs were isolated per sample. A second about 6 to 12 cycle PCR used barcoded and J-beta primers. TCRdb itself ran the 5' RACE reads through MiXCR, one entry per CDR3 protein. The sample holds 450,000 to 600,000 distinct CDR3 sequences, about 29% seen once. This same sample was also taken into another study, of T cells of mothers and their children.

What was sequenced was blood. This receptor was obtained from a boy between 2 and 15 years old in good health.

The CDR3 DNA reads TGTGCCAGTAGACGGGACAGGGTGGGAAACAATCAGCCCCAGCATTTT. This gives the protein CASRRDRVGNNQPQHF. This chain links TRBV19 with TRBJ1-5; 9 bases match TRBD1. CDR1 is LNHDA, CDR2 SQIVND, per germline (reference sequence). CDR3 length: 16 residues. J was trimmed by 3 bases and V by 6 bases; bases with no gene match: 9.